This paragraph covers one TCR beta chain sequence. Its target is not known. The sample is drawn from a study of cytomegalovirus exposure and HLA in healthy donors. The PCR was carried out with 60 Vbeta primers and 13 Jbeta primers. In the original processing: The authors later counted roughly 87 million unique TCR beta chains, roughly 11 million of them shared. The protocol was immunoSEQ multiplex PCR, while the TCRdb copy is restricted to in-frame clones and leaves out a portion. The DNA gave D and trimming, while V, J and clone size come from that table. Of roughly 180,000 clones listed, about 10% are singletons. CDR1 and CDR2 from the germline V gene are ENHRY and SYGVKD. Trimming took off 5 bases at V and 3 bases at J, with 8 bases between the two ends. CDR3 length equals 13 residues. Study-wide results and limits: Later work found most CMV-associated TCR beta chains apparently HLA-restricted.

The specimen sequenced was PBMCs. The V gene is TRBV10-3, the J gene TRBJ1-5; tentative D call: TRBD1 (6 bases). This TCR was recovered from a woman aged 30 to 39 in good health and CMV-seropositive. The CDR3 is CAISRDNNQPQHF. CDR3 nucleotides: TGTGCCATCAGTCGGGACAACAATCAGCCCCAGCATTTT.